The 22 T cell receptor beta chains given below trace back to one sample, sequenced in a study of beta chain features in type 1 diabetes listed by TCRdb under 2018. Libraries were prepared through the immunoSEQ multiplex PCR assay. The entire isolated RNA was reverse transcribed using the High Capacity cDNA Reverse Transcription Kit, and thus expressed TCRB transcripts were sequenced. The immuneACCESS repertoire file appears here via TCRdb, limited to in-frame rearrangements. These files lack a portion of the clones; in checked studies, under half of the deficit traces to unresolved V genes, and the cause of the others is not known. Counted in this sample were 300,000 to 350,000 clones; under 8.5% of them appeared once. Around 0.44% of the sample comes from the top ten. Sequences were obtained from central memory CD4+ T cells from blood. The receptors derive from a woman aged 18-29 years in good health.

The chain is built from TRBV19 and TRBJ1-5, with 8 bases identical to TRBD1. V was clipped by 9 bases and J by 6 bases; unmatched bases: 10. Germline lookup yields CDR1 LNHDA and CDR2 SQIVND (reference sequence). CDR3 size: 14 residues. The CDR3 nucleotides are TGTGCCAGCAAGGGACAGGCGCGCGGTCAGCCCCAGCATTTT. Its protein product is CASKGQARGQPQHF. The whole variable domain, remainder taken from reference TRBV19 and TRBJ1-5, is DGGITQSPKYLFRKEGQNVTLSCEQNLNHDAMYWYRQDPGQGLRLIYYSQIVNDFQKGDIAEGYSVSREKKESFPLTVTSAQKNPTAFYLCASKGQARGQPQHFGDGTRLSIL.

The V and J genes are TRBV7-9 and TRBJ2-3; a weak D match, TRBD2 (5 bases). The CDR3 totals 12 residues. Germline V gene sequence: CDR1 SEHNR, CDR2 FQNEAQ (reference sequence). Trimming took 7 bases from V and 5 from J, leaving 10 bases between them. In nucleotides, the CDR3 is TGTGCCAGCACCCCGGGGTTAGATACGCAGTATTTT. Protein product: CASTPGLDTQYF.

In the case of this clone: One end of the junction fails to match germline, which may point to a read error. The chain employs TRBV5-4 and TRBJ1-2; D may be TRBD1 (5 bases). The CDR3 is made up of 18 amino acids. The germline gives CDR1 SGHNT, CDR2 YYREEE (reference sequence). The CDR3 sequence: CASSQMTEPAARRYDYTF. As DNA, the CDR3 is TGCGCCAGCAGCCAGATGACAGAGCCAGCGGCTCGCCGCTATGACTACACCTTC.

This clone was seen more than once but under ten times. The chain is built from TRBV19 and TRBJ2-2; the match to TRBD2 covers 7 bases. The CDR3 contains 12 residues. J lost 7 bases, V lost 5 bases, and 1 base had no gene match. The germline CDR1 and CDR2 sequences are LNHDA and SQIVND (reference sequence). The CDR3 region has the DNA TGTGCCAGTAGTCAGCGGGACGGGGAGCTGTTTTTT. Protein: CASSQRDGELFF.

The CDR3 reads CASSLSPSRAGGSEQFF. CDR3 in DNA: TGTGCCAGCAGTTTATCCCCCTCCCGGGCGGGAGGGTCTGAGCAGTTCTTC. The V and J genes are TRBV27 and TRBJ2-1, with 9 nucleotides matching TRBD2. The CDR3 loop spans 17 amino acids. With V trimmed by 0 bases and J by 9 bases, 12 bases remained unmatched. CDR1 and CDR2 (germline): MNHEY, SMNVEV (reference sequence).

V and J are TRBV21-1 and TRBJ2-7; TRBD1, as called in the table, went unchecked against the DNA. TRBV21-1 is a recognized pseudogene. CDR3 length: 13 amino acids. The CDR3 sequence: CASSKDQGLGQYF. The DNA of the CDR3 is TGTGCCAGCAGCAAAGATCAGGGTTTAGGGCAGTACTTC.

This clone was seen a handful of times. The J gene is TRBJ2-2, the V gene TRBV4-2; 9 nucleotides align to TRBD1. There are 15 residues in the CDR3. The germline V gene encodes CDR1 LGHNA and CDR2 YNFKEQ. V lost 4 bases, J lost 3 bases, and 3 bases stayed unmatched. The CDR3 is CASSRGQGDTGELFF. The CDR3 region has the DNA TGTGCCAGCAGCCGGGGACAGGGAGACACCGGGGAGCTGTTTTTT.

The chain carries TRBV6-1 and TRBJ2-5; TRBD2 aligns across 10 bases. The trim removed 3 bases at V and 5 bases at J, leaving 9 bases unmatched. The CDR3 consists of 16 residues. CDR1 and CDR2 from the germline V gene are MNHNS and SASEGT. CDR3 loop: CASSERSGRARETQYF. DNA for the CDR3: TGTGCCAGCAGTGAGAGAAGCGGGAGGGCGCGCGAGACCCAGTACTTC.

This clone was counted between two and nine times. The V and J genes are TRBV5-4 and TRBJ2-5, with D possibly matching TRBD2 (5 bases). Trimming removed 4 bases at V and 0 bases at J, with 16 bases between. The CDR3 runs to 16 residues. Germline CDR1 SGHNT, CDR2 YYREEE (reference sequence). CDR3 residues: CASSRGIPPYQETQYF. The CDR3, as DNA: TGTGCCAGCAGCCGAGGGATTCCACCGTACCAAGAGACCCAGTACTTC.

This clone came up a few times. This chain joins TRBV7-2 and TRBJ2-3; 7 bases map to TRBD2. Per the germline V gene, CDR1 is SGHTA and CDR2 is FQGNSA. The CDR3 spans 14 residues. Trimming cost V 10 bases and J 0 bases; bases outside gene matches: 7. This CDR3 is CATGASGSTDTQYF. CDR3 DNA: TGTGCCACCGGGGCTAGCGGAAGCACAGATACGCAGTATTTT.

The chain uses TRBV7-2 and TRBJ2-5; D remains ambiguous. The V end lost 2 bases, the J end lost 5 bases, and 9 bases lay between the germline ends. Germline V CDR1 and CDR2: SGHTA, FQGNSA. This CDR3 is 13 amino acids long. DNA of the CDR3: TGTGCCAGCAGCTTAATGGTGGCGGAGACCCAGTACTTC. It yields the protein CASSLMVAETQYF.

Only a few counts were recorded for this clone. This chain joins TRBV6-1 and TRBJ2-5; tentatively, D is TRBD1 or TRBD2 (6 bases each). V was trimmed by 6 bases and J by 1 base, leaving 12 bases between them. Germline V lookup: CDR1 MNHNS, CDR2 SASEGT. This CDR3 spans 14 amino acids. DNA for the CDR3: TGTGCCAGCAGGTGGGGGGCTCTCCAAGAGACCCAGTACTTC. Translating it yields CASRWGALQETQYF.

This clone was seen a few times. The genes are TRBV6-5 and TRBJ2-5, with D perhaps being TRBD1 or TRBD2 (6 bases each). This CDR3 is 14 amino acids long. Germline loops: CDR1 MNHEY, CDR2 SVGAGI. Trimming took off 6 bases at V and 0 bases at J, with 11 bases between the two ends. Here the CDR3 DNA reads TGTGCCAGCAGCCCGGGGGCTAACCAAGAGACCCAGTACTTC. It specifies CASSPGANQETQYF.

This clone was recorded at least ten times. This chain uses TRBV27 with TRBJ2-5, with D unclear. Trimming shortened V by 9 bases and J by 6 bases, and 11 bases separated the two germline ends. Per the germline V gene, CDR1 is MNHEY and CDR2 is SMNVEV (reference sequence). The CDR3 length is 11 residues. CDR3: CARPPWKTQYF. CDR3 coding DNA: TGTGCCAGGCCACCTTGGAAGACCCAGTACTTC.

A note on this clone: A far larger clone is a single base away, which makes a read error likely. This chain joins TRBV11-1 and TRBJ1-1; the match to TRBD1 covers 7 bases. The V segment lost 5 bases and the J segment 1 base; nucleotides outside the gene matches: 1. The CDR3 is made up of 13 amino acids. Germline V gives CDR1 SGHAT, CDR2 FQDESV (reference sequence). The CDR3 DNA follows: TGTGCCAGCAGCAGACAGGGGAACACTGAAGCTTTCTTT. Translated, it gives CASSRQGNTEAFF.

This clone showed up just a few times. The CDR3 spells CASLVGQANTEAFF. The CDR3 nucleotides are TGTGCCAGTTTGGTCGGACAGGCGAACACTGAAGCTTTCTTT. V is TRBV6-1 and J is TRBJ1-1, with TRBD1 identical over 7 bases. The CDR3 runs to 14 residues. Germline V lookup: CDR1 MNHNS, CDR2 SASEGT. V shed 9 bases, J shed 1 base, and the junction held 8 bases outside the gene matches.

The V gene is TRBV29-1, the J gene TRBJ2-3; 8 nucleotides line up with TRBD1. This CDR3 has 14 amino acids. Germline V lookup: CDR1 SQVTM, CDR2 ANQGSEA. V lost 2 bases to trimming and J lost 0 bases; unmatched junction nucleotides: 1. CDR3 loop: CSVEQGASTDTQYF. For the CDR3, the DNA is TGCAGCGTTGAACAGGGGGCGAGCACAGATACGCAGTATTTT.

This clone has at least ten counts. The chain employs TRBV18 and TRBJ2-3; the match to TRBD2 covers 7 bases. The germline V gene encodes CDR1 KGHSH and CDR2 LQKENI. The CDR3 is 17 amino acids. The V segment lost 2 bases and the J segment 2 bases; nucleotides outside the gene matches: 10. CDR3 bases: TGTGCCAGCTCACCATTAGCCCCTAGCGGAAACACAGATACGCAGTATTTT. This sequence encodes CASSPLAPSGNTDTQYF.

CDR3: CSVDLTNTGELFF. CDR3 nucleotide sequence: TGCAGCGTGGACTTAACTAACACCGGGGAGCTGTTTTTT. The genes are TRBV29-1 and TRBJ2-2, with D perhaps TRBD2 (5 bases). Per the germline V gene, CDR1 is SQVTM and CDR2 is ANQGSEA. Trimming shortened V by 6 bases and J by 2 bases, and 10 bases separated the two germline ends. This CDR3 is 13 amino acids long.

This chain's CDR3 is CASSVGRLAGGRRETQYF. Written as DNA, the CDR3 is TGTGCCAGCAGCGTAGGAAGACTAGCGGGAGGGAGGAGAGAGACCCAGTACTTC. The V and J genes are TRBV9 and TRBJ2-5; TRBD2 aligns across 14 bases. This CDR3 has 18 residues. Losses at the gene ends were 0 bases for V and 4 bases for J; bases not matched to a gene: 8. CDR1 is SGDLS and CDR2 is YYNGEE in the germline V gene.

This clone was observed a few times. V usage is TRBV11-2 and J usage is TRBJ2-5, with D possibly TRBD2 on 5 matching bases. Germline V gene data show CDR1 as SGHAT and CDR2 as FQNNGV. There are 16 residues in the CDR3. V was cut by 1 base and J by 3 bases, with 15 bases left in between. The CDR3 region is CASSLGAGVIKETQYF. Here the CDR3 DNA reads TGTGCCAGCAGCTTAGGGGCCGGGGTGATCAAAGAGACCCAGTACTTC.

The sample holds a few counts of this clone. The V and J genes are TRBV7-9 and TRBJ2-3; perhaps TRBD2 as D (5 bases). Germline lookup yields CDR1 SEHNR and CDR2 FQNEAQ (reference sequence). There are 13 residues in the CDR3. The V end lost 3 bases, the J end lost 7 bases, and 11 bases lay between the germline ends. The CDR3 DNA reads as TGTGCCAGCAGCTTGACGGGATACAATACGCAGTATTTT. Its translation is CASSLTGYNTQYF.